This TCR beta chain was captured by sequencing in a study of blood T cell repertoires in COVID-19. Study information: Sample material is recorded as cDNA or gDNA derived from T cells, B-cell-depleted T cells, or PBMCs.

V lost 3 bases to trimming and J lost 8 bases; unmatched junction nucleotides: 7. Germline CDR1 is SGHNT and CDR2 is YYREEE (reference sequence). The CDR3 is made up of 14 amino acids. Original handling: How many nucleated cells were present was estimated from reference gene primer amplification. TCRdb's copy holds only in-frame clones and misses some; the assay was immunoSEQ multiplex PCR. Clone size and the V and J calls come from that table; the DNA yielded D and trimming. Among 300,000 to 350,000 clones listed, around 90% were seen once. The receptor comes from a woman aged 55-70 years with COVID-19, enrolled during active disease. This chain connects TRBV5-4 to TRBJ1-2; 10 positions match TRBD1. The sample consisted of peripheral blood. CDR3: CASSSDRGFLGYTF. In DNA, the CDR3 is TGTGCCAGCAGCTCGGACAGGGGGTTTCTCGGCTACACCTTC.